The 15 T cell receptor beta chains listed next were all sequenced from one sample in a study of Ad26.COV2.S vaccination and SARS-CoV-2 variants. Profiling relied on immunoSEQ multiplex PCR, and the TCRdb table lists in-frame clones only, not all of them. This table holds about 180,000 clones, about 83% found once. Sequenced here: peripheral blood, sampled after recovery from COVID-19. The receptors were sampled from a human donor who had recovered from COVID-19.

The V and J genes are TRBV7-8 and TRBJ2-1; D unclear. The ends were cut back, 6 bases at V and 9 bases at J, with 15 bases in the middle. Per the germline V gene, CDR1 is SGHVS and CDR2 is FQNEAQ. This CDR3 contains 13 residues. CDR3 protein: CASSWPAFGEQFF. The CDR3 nucleotides are TGTGCCAGCAGTTGGCCGGCATTCGGTGAGCAGTTCTTC. Combining the CDR3 with reference TRBV7-8 and TRBJ2-1 gives the whole variable domain GAGVSQSPRYKVAKRGQDVALRCDPISGHVSLFWYQQALGQGPEFLTYFQNEAQLDKSGLPSDRFFAERPEGSVSTLKIQRTQQEDSAVYLCASSWPAFGEQFFGPGTRLTVL.

CDR3: CSAQGGGEKLFF. The CDR3 nucleotides read TGCAGCGCTCAGGGCGGGGGTGAAAAACTGTTTTTT. The chain employs TRBV29-1 and TRBJ1-4, with D possibly being TRBD1 (5 bases). Germline CDR1 is SQVTM and CDR2 is ANQGSEA. The CDR3 is made up of 12 amino acids. V lost 7 bases and J lost 7, with 13 bases in between.

The chain employs TRBV7-6 and TRBJ2-1; 10 nucleotides agree with TRBD2. The germline CDR1 and CDR2 sequences are SGHVS and FNYEAQ. The CDR3 is 17 amino acids. Unmatched junction bases numbered 6, after V lost 2 bases and J lost 2 bases. CDR3 residues: CASSLPSGSSPYNEQFF. DNA for the CDR3: TGTGCCAGCAGCTTACCTAGCGGGAGTTCCCCCTACAATGAGCAGTTCTTC.

J is TRBJ1-1 and V is TRBV25-1; 7 bases align to TRBD1. Unmatched junction bases numbered 10, after V lost 4 bases and J lost 5 bases. The CDR3 consists of 15 residues. Per germline, CDR1 MGHDK and CDR2 SYGVNS. The CDR3 coding sequence is TGTGCCAGCAGTGTACACAGGGGCCCCAAAACTGAAGCTTTCTTT. This gives the protein CASSVHRGPKTEAFF.

This clone was picked up a small number of times. Here the CDR3 DNA reads TGTGCCAGCAGCCAAACGGGGGCTTTGAATTCACCCCTCCACTTT. It encodes CASSQTGALNSPLHF. The rearrangement uses TRBV3-1 (or the pseudogene TRBV3-2) and TRBJ1-6; D perhaps matches TRBD1 (6 bases). This CDR3 is built from 15 residues. Germline values: CDR1 LGHDT, CDR2 YNNKEL (reference sequence). Trimming removed 2 bases at V and 7 bases at J, with 12 bases between.

The chain employs TRBV15 and TRBJ2-3; D possibly matches TRBD1 or TRBD2 (5 bases each). Germline V lookup: CDR1 LNHNV, CDR2 YYDKDF (reference sequence). V lost 4 bases to trimming and J lost 5 bases, with 22 bases between them. CDR3 size: 17 residues. The CDR3 region has the DNA TGTGCCACCAGCAATCCCGAATCAGGGAAAGCGGTAGATACGCAGTATTTT. It is translated as CATSNPESGKAVDTQYF.

This CDR3 is CAWSWGGTNYEQYF. DNA for the CDR3: TGTGCCTGGAGTTGGGGCGGGACAAACTACGAGCAGTACTTC. This chain uses TRBV30 with TRBJ2-7; D may match TRBD1 or TRBD2 (6 bases each). Trimming left V 2 bases short and J 3 bases short, with 14 bases between. The CDR3 spans 14 residues. Germline-derived CDR1 and CDR2 are GTSNPN and SVGIG (reference sequence).

The V gene is TRBV10-3, the J gene TRBJ2-2; 10 bases map to TRBD2. Germline lookup yields CDR1 ENHRY and CDR2 SYGVKD. Unmatched junction bases numbered 8, after V lost 0 bases and J lost 7 bases. The length of the CDR3 is 17 residues. The DNA of the CDR3 is TGTGCCATCAGTGAGTCGCGGCTAGCGGGAGTAAGCGGGGAGCTGTTTTTT. Amino acid sequence: CAISESRLAGVSGELFF.

The chain combines TRBV24-1 with TRBJ2-5; D gene uncertain. The germline V and J ends were trimmed by 3 bases and 1 base, with 8 bases remaining between them. This CDR3 is 14 amino acids long. CDR1 KGHDR and CDR2 SFDVKD come from the germline V gene. In DNA, the CDR3 is TGTGCCACCAGTGATGGGCAGGCCCAAGAGACCCAGTACTTC. Translating gives CATSDGQAQETQYF.

This sequence joins TRBV28 and TRBJ2-2; D not resolved. V was cut by 0 bases and J by 5 bases, with 7 bases left in between. Germline CDR1 reads MDHEN; CDR2 reads SYDVKM. This CDR3 is built from 14 residues. This chain's CDR3 is CASSLWAPTGELFF. The DNA for the CDR3 is TGTGCCAGCAGTTTATGGGCGCCAACCGGGGAGCTGTTTTTT.

CDR3 protein: CASSSGTSGSEQYF. The CDR3 DNA reads as TGTGCCAGCAGTTCCGGGACTAGCGGGAGTGAGCAGTACTTC. This chain joins TRBV27 and TRBJ2-7; 14 nucleotides line up with TRBD2. Trimming took 4 bases from V and 7 from J; bases not matched to a gene: 3. CDR3 length: 14 residues. CDR1 is MNHEY, CDR2 SMNVEV, per germline (reference sequence).

The chain combines TRBV4-1 with TRBJ1-1, with 9 bases that match TRBD1. Germline loops: CDR1 MGHRA, CDR2 YSYEKL. Trimming removed 5 bases from V and 3 bases from J; junction bases left unmatched: 4. The CDR3 has 14 residues. The CDR3 region has the DNA TGCGCCAGCAGCTGGACAGGGGAAGACACTGAAGCTTTCTTT. It yields the protein CASSWTGEDTEAFF.

This rearrangement joins TRBV12-3 or TRBV12-4 to TRBJ1-2; D gene unclear. The length of the CDR3 is 11 residues. V was cut by 1 base and J by 9 bases, with 6 bases left in between. Here the CDR3 reads CASSLGGSYTF. The CDR3 DNA reads TGTGCCAGCAGTTTAGGAGGGAGCTACACCTTC.

This CDR3 reads CASTWGDSSISGANVLTF. CDR3 in DNA: TGTGCCAGCACCTGGGGGGACAGTTCGATCTCTGGGGCCAACGTCCTGACTTTC. The genes are TRBV5-6 and TRBJ2-6, with D possibly being TRBD1 (7 bases). The CDR3 contains 18 residues. CDR1 SGHDT and CDR2 YYEEEE come from the germline V gene. V shed 6 bases and J shed 0 bases, with 19 bases lying between them.

J is TRBJ2-7 and V is TRBV27, with a tentative D call TRBD2 (6 bases). Trimming left V 0 bases short and J 7 bases short, with 16 bases between. The CDR3 runs 15 residues. Germline CDR1 reads MNHEY; CDR2 reads SMNVEV (reference sequence). For the CDR3, the DNA is TGTGCCAGCAGTTTATCGCGGGACTGGGGGTGGGAGCAGTACTTC. Its translation is CASSLSRDWGWEQYF.